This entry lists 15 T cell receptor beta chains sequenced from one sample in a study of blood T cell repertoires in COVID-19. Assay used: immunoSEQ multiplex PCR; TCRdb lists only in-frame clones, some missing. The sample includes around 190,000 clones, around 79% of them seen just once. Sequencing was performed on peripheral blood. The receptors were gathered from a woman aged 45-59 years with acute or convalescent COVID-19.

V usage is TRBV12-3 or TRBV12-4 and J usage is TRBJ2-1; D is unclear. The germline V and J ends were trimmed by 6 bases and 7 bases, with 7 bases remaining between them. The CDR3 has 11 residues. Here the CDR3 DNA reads TGTGCCAGCAGCCTCTCGAATGAGCAGTTCTTC. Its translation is CASSLSNEQFF.

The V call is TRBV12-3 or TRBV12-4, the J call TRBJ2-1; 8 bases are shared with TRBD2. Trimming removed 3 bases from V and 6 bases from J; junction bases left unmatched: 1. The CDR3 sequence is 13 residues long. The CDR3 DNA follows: TGTGCCAGCAGTTTCCGGGGGGGCAATGAGCAGTTCTTC. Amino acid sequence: CASSFRGGNEQFF.

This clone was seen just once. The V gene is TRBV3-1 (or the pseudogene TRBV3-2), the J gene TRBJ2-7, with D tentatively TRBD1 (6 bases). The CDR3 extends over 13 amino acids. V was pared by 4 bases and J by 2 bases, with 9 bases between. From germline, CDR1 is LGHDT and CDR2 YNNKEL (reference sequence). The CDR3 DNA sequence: TGTGCCAGCAGCCGTCAGGGGACCTACGAGCAGTACTTC. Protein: CASSRQGTYEQYF.

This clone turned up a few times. The CDR3 sequence: CASSSPLQGDYGYTF. DNA for the CDR3: TGTGCCAGCAGCTCGCCCCTACAGGGGGACTATGGCTACACCTTC. The chain uses TRBV5-4 and TRBJ1-2; 8 bases are shared with TRBD1. This CDR3 has 15 residues. Per germline, CDR1 SGHNT and CDR2 YYREEE (reference sequence). With V trimmed by 3 bases and J by 3 bases, 7 bases remained unmatched.

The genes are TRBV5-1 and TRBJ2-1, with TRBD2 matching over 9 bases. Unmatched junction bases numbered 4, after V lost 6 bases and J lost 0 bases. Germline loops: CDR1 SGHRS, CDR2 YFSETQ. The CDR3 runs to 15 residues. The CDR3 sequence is CASTLAGNSYNEQFF. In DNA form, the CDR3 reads TGCGCCAGCACCCTAGCGGGGAACTCCTACAATGAGCAGTTCTTC.

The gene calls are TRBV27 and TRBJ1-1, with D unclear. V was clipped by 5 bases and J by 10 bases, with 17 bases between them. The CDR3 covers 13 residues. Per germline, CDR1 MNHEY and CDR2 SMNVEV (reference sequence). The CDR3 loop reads CASSPRDPPGAFF. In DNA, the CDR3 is TGTGCCAGCAGTCCAAGAGACCCTCCGGGAGCTTTCTTT.

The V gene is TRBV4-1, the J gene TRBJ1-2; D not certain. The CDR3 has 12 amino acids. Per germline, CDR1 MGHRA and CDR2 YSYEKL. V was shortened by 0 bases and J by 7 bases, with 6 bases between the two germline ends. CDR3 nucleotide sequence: TGCGCCAGCAGCCAAGACGGGTTTGGCTACACCTTC. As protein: CASSQDGFGYTF.

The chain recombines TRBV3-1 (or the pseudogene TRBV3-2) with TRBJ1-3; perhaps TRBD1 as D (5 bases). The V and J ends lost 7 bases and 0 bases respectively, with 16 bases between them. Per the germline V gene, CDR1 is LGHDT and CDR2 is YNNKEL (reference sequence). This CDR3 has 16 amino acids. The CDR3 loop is CASTPWGDFSGNTIYF. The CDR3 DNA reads TGTGCCAGCACCCCTTGGGGGGACTTCTCTGGAAACACCATATATTTT.

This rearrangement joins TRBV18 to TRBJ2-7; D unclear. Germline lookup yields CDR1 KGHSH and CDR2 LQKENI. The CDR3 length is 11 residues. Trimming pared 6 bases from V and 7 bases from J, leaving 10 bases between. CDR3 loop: CASSPAGEQYF. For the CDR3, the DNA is TGTGCCAGCTCCCCAGCCGGGGAGCAGTACTTC.

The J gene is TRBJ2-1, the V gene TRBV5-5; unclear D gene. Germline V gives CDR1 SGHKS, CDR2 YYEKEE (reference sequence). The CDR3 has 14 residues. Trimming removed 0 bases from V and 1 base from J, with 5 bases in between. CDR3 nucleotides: TGTGCCAGCAGCTTGGCCGGGTCCTACAATGAGCAGTTCTTC. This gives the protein CASSLAGSYNEQFF.

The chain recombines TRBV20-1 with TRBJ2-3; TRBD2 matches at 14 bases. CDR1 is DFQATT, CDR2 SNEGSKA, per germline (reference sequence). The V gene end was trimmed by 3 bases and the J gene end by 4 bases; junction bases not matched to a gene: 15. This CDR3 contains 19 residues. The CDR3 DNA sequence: TGCAGTGCTAGTGAGGCGACTAGCGGGAGGGGGATTCAGCCAGATACGCAGTATTTT. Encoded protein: CSASEATSGRGIQPDTQYF.

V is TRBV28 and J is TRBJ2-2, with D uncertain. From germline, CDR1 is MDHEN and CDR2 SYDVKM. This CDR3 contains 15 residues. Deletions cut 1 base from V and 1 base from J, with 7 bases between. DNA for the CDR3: TGTGCCAGCAGTTTATACGGTGGGAACACCGGGGAGCTGTTTTTT. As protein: CASSLYGGNTGELFF.

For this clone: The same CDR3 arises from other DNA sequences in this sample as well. CDR3 sequence reads: CAWSVGQGYEQYF. For the CDR3, the DNA is TGTGCCTGGAGTGTAGGCCAGGGTTACGAGCAGTACTTC. V usage is TRBV30 and J usage is TRBJ2-7, with a weak D call TRBD1 (5 bases). There are 13 residues in the CDR3. Germline V CDR1 and CDR2: GTSNPN, SVGIG (reference sequence). V was pared by 0 bases and J by 4 bases, with 10 bases between.

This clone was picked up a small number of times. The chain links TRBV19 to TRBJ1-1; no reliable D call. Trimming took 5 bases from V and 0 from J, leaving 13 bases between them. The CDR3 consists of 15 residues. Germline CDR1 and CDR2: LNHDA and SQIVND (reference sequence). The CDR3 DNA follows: TGTGCCAGTAGTCCCCCAACAACTATGAACACTGAAGCTTTCTTT. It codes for CASSPPTTMNTEAFF.

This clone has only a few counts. The DNA for the CDR3 is TGTGCCAGCTCACCAACTAACAGGGGGAGTACTGAAGCTTTCTTT. This gives the protein CASSPTNRGSTEAFF. This chain links TRBV18 with TRBJ1-1; 8 bases fit TRBD1. V was clipped by 2 bases and J by 5 bases; unmatched bases: 7. This CDR3 is 15 amino acids long. CDR1 is KGHSH, CDR2 LQKENI, per germline.